This T cell receptor beta chain was captured in a study of blood T cell repertoires in COVID-19. As for the study in general: Sites across the United States, Italy and Spain contributed samples from acute and convalescent COVID-19. Sources were T cells, B-cell-depleted T cells, or PBMCs; the material itself was cDNA or gDNA.

Study processing details: Using reference gene primer amplification, nucleated cell counts were estimated. Data came from immunoSEQ multiplex PCR; TCRdb stores just in-frame clones and leaves some out. V and J calls and clone size are as listed in that table; D and trimming were resolved from the DNA. The sample carries roughly 33,000 clones, nearly 95% recorded once. CDR1 MNHEY and CDR2 SMNVEV come from the germline V gene (reference sequence). CDR3 length equals 14 residues. The ends were cut back, 0 bases at V and 4 bases at J, with 9 bases in the middle. The rearrangement links TRBV27 to TRBJ1-2, with no clear D. Material for sequencing was peripheral blood. The sequence came from a human donor in a cohort sampled during active COVID-19. The CDR3 region is CASSLSALPYGYTF. Here the CDR3 DNA reads TGTGCCAGCAGTTTATCGGCCCTTCCCTATGGCTACACCTTC.